This T cell receptor (beta chain) emerged from a study of OX40 agonist ivuxolimab in advanced cancers. Turning to the study itself: Of mixed ages from about 20 to 80 and averaging about 65 years, the group was 65% to 85% male. The study, taken as a whole, reports: Normalized expansion of T-cell clones was also low for some nonresponders. CD4+ and CD8+ blood T cells expanded clonally by week 6 at 0.1 to 3.0 mg/kg.

Generated by immunoSEQ multiplex PCR, the TCRdb table keeps only in-frame clones and is missing some. The table has fewer than 80,000 clones, around 85% seen once. For this clone: No antigen is known for it.

This CDR3 is built from 14 residues. Trimming pared 5 bases from V and 0 bases from J, leaving 10 bases between. CDR1 is SGHTA, CDR2 FQGNSA, per germline. This material consisted of CD4+ or CD8+ T cells sorted from blood, taken in a trial of the OX40 agonist ivuxolimab. This receptor was identified in an adult with an advanced solid tumor such as melanoma, head and neck, liver or kidney cancer. This chain joins TRBV7-2 and TRBJ1-2; D is possibly TRBD1 (5 bases). This chain's CDR3 is CASSRRDSNYGYTF. In DNA, the CDR3 is TGTGCCAGCAGCCGGAGGGACTCTAACTATGGCTACACCTTC.